The rows below give T cell receptor beta chains drawn from one sample of a study of neurological immune-mediated disorders. MiXCR, run by TCRdb on the 5' RACE reads, gives a single entry per CDR3 protein. The sample records roughly 41,000 distinct CDR3 sequences, about 2% being singletons. Input material: PBMCs. All receptors derive from a woman aged 40 to 50 with multiple sclerosis. The CDR3 runs from the conserved cysteine through the conserved F or W. The order of the fields is V gene, clone size, J gene, CDR3 length, D gene, CDR3 protein, CDR3 DNA. A D gene is named only where the DNA matches it firmly. Only part of the rows carry a size: once, few, many, or a class if the clone is expanded.

V gene: TRBV7-8
clone size: many
J gene: TRBJ1-1
CDR3 length: 17
D gene: -
CDR3 protein: CASSLEPPGRRNTEAFF
CDR3 DNA: TGTGCCAGCAGCTTAGAACCTCCGGGACGGCGCAACACTGAAGCTTTCTTT

V gene: TRBV7-9
clone size: many
J gene: TRBJ1-5
CDR3 length: 14
D gene: TRBD1
CDR3 protein: CASSPGQGNQPQHF
CDR3 DNA: TGTGCCAGCAGCCCGGGACAGGGGAATCAGCCCCAGCATTTT

V gene: TRBV20-1
clone size: many
J gene: TRBJ1-5
CDR3 length: 15
D gene: -
CDR3 protein: CSARDVEGSNQPQHF
CDR3 DNA: TGCAGTGCTAGAGATGTGGAGGGAAGCAATCAGCCCCAGCATTTT

V gene: TRBV14
clone size: many
J gene: TRBJ1-1
CDR3 length: 19
D gene: TRBD1
CDR3 protein: CASSQVRSGTGSPLAEAFF
CDR3 DNA: TGTGCCAGCAGCCAAGTAAGATCAGGGACAGGGTCGCCGCTTGCTGAAGCTTTCTTT

V gene: TRBV9
clone size: many
J gene: TRBJ1-2
CDR3 length: 13
D gene: -
CDR3 protein: CASSVLGNYGYTF
CDR3 DNA: TGTGCCAGCAGCGTTCTGGGAAACTATGGCTACACCTTC

V gene: TRBV27
clone size: many
J gene: TRBJ2-3
CDR3 length: 17
D gene: TRBD2
CDR3 protein: CASSSRRLAGSSDTQYF
CDR3 DNA: TGTGCCAGCAGTTCCCGCCGACTAGCGGGGAGCTCAGATACGCAGTATTTT

V gene: TRBV3-1
clone size: many
J gene: TRBJ1-1
CDR3 length: 14
D gene: -
CDR3 protein: CASSPWAEDTEAFF
CDR3 DNA: TGTGCCAGCAGCCCGTGGGCGGAAGACACTGAAGCTTTCTTT

V gene: TRBV19
clone size: few
J gene: TRBJ1-5
CDR3 length: 17
D gene: TRBD1
CDR3 protein: CASSTNRGQAIVEPQNF
CDR3 DNA: TGTGCCAGTAGTACTAACAGGGGGCAGGCCATCGTAGAGCCCCAGAATTTT

V gene: TRBV7-9
clone size: many
J gene: TRBJ1-6
CDR3 length: 17
D gene: TRBD1
CDR3 protein: CASSSDRGRSYNSPLHF
CDR3 DNA: TGTGCCAGCAGCTCGGACAGGGGGCGCTCCTATAATTCACCCCTCCACTTT

V gene: TRBV4-1
clone size: -
J gene: TRBJ2-1
CDR3 length: 18
D gene: TRBD1
CDR3 protein: CASSQAPPARQGWNEQFF
CDR3 DNA: TGCGCCAGCAGCCAAGCCCCACCCGCCCGACAGGGCTGGAATGAGCAGTTCTTC

V gene: TRBV5-1
clone size: many
J gene: TRBJ1-2
CDR3 length: 15
D gene: TRBD1
CDR3 protein: CASTLTGQAGYGYTF
CDR3 DNA: TGCGCCAGCACCCTAACAGGACAGGCGGGCTATGGCTACACCTTC

V gene: TRBV18
clone size: many
J gene: TRBJ1-6
CDR3 length: 16
D gene: TRBD1
CDR3 protein: CASSLPPPGGNSPLHF
CDR3 DNA: TGTGCCAGCTCACTTCCCCCCCCAGGGGGCAATTCACCCCTCCACTTT

V gene: TRBV7-8
clone size: many
J gene: TRBJ2-7
CDR3 length: 15
D gene: -
CDR3 protein: CASSLMYGTSYEQYF
CDR3 DNA: TGTGCCAGCAGCTTAATGTACGGGACCTCCTACGAGCAGTACTTC

V gene: TRBV4-1
clone size: many
J gene: TRBJ2-7
CDR3 length: 15
D gene: -
CDR3 protein: CASSQAWTVSYEQYF
CDR3 DNA: TGCGCCAGCAGCCAAGCCTGGACAGTTTCCTACGAGCAGTACTTC

V gene: TRBV18
clone size: many
J gene: TRBJ1-5
CDR3 length: 13
D gene: -
CDR3 protein: CASSPDPDKPQHF
CDR3 DNA: TGTGCCAGCTCACCAGACCCCGATAAGCCCCAGCATTTT

V gene: TRBV18
clone size: few
J gene: TRBJ2-7
CDR3 length: 16
D gene: -
CDR3 protein: CASSPTPRGVSYEQYF
CDR3 DNA: TGTGCCAGCTCACCAACTCCTCGGGGTGTCTCCTACGAGCAGTACTTC

V gene: TRBV20-1
clone size: many
J gene: TRBJ2-2
CDR3 length: 16
D gene: -
CDR3 protein: CSARDGVRVSGGELFF
CDR3 DNA: TGCAGTGCTAGAGATGGGGTGAGGGTGTCCGGCGGGGAGCTGTTTTTT

V gene: TRBV5-1
clone size: many
J gene: TRBJ1-1
CDR3 length: 14
D gene: -
CDR3 protein: CASSPGPGNTEAFF
CDR3 DNA: TGCGCCAGCAGTCCTGGCCCGGGGAACACTGAAGCTTTCTTT

V gene: TRBV5-6
clone size: many
J gene: TRBJ2-1
CDR3 length: 12
D gene: -
CDR3 protein: CASSSQGHEQFF
CDR3 DNA: TGTGCCAGCAGCTCACAGGGCCATGAGCAGTTCTTC

V gene: TRBV9
clone size: many
J gene: TRBJ1-1
CDR3 length: 14
D gene: -
CDR3 protein: CASSVLSGRTEAFF
CDR3 DNA: TGTGCCAGCAGCGTACTGTCAGGAAGGACTGAAGCTTTCTTT

V gene: TRBV10-2
clone size: many
J gene: TRBJ1-2
CDR3 length: 14
D gene: -
CDR3 protein: CASRSDSRIYGYTF
CDR3 DNA: TGCGCCAGCAGGTCGGACAGTAGGATCTATGGCTACACCTTC

V gene: TRBV20-1
clone size: many
J gene: TRBJ2-7
CDR3 length: 13
D gene: TRBD1
CDR3 protein: CSASTGGTYEQYF
CDR3 DNA: TGCAGTGCCTCGACAGGGGGTACCTACGAGCAGTACTTC

V gene: TRBV7-9
clone size: many
J gene: TRBJ2-3
CDR3 length: 12
D gene: -
CDR3 protein: CASSLGRDTQYF
CDR3 DNA: TGTGCCAGCAGCTTAGGAAGAGATACGCAGTATTTT

V gene: TRBV2
clone size: many
J gene: TRBJ2-7
CDR3 length: 14
D gene: TRBD1
CDR3 protein: CASSERDRIGEQYF
CDR3 DNA: TGTGCCAGCAGTGAAAGGGACAGGATTGGCGAGCAGTACTTC

V gene: TRBV3-1
clone size: many
J gene: TRBJ1-2
CDR3 length: 17
D gene: -
CDR3 protein: CASSQDGAGKTNYGYTF
CDR3 DNA: TGTGCCAGCAGCCAAGATGGAGCGGGGAAAACTAACTATGGCTACACCTTC

V gene: TRBV5-1
clone size: many
J gene: TRBJ2-1
CDR3 length: 16
D gene: -
CDR3 protein: CASSLDGDGSYNEQFF
CDR3 DNA: TGCGCCAGCAGCTTGGATGGGGACGGCTCCTACAATGAGCAGTTCTTC

V gene: TRBV14
clone size: many
J gene: TRBJ1-2
CDR3 length: 15
D gene: -
CDR3 protein: CASSPSSVANYGYTF
CDR3 DNA: TGTGCCAGCAGCCCCTCGTCGGTAGCTAACTATGGCTACACCTTC

V gene: TRBV2
clone size: -
J gene: TRBJ1-1
CDR3 length: 14
D gene: -
CDR3 protein: CASSENGRGTEAFF
CDR3 DNA: TGTGCCAGCAGTGAAAATGGAAGGGGAACTGAAGCTTTCTTT

V gene: TRBV7-9
clone size: many
J gene: TRBJ2-1
CDR3 length: 13
D gene: -
CDR3 protein: CASSLPRGARAVF
CDR3 DNA: TGTGCCAGCAGCTTACCCCGAGGAGCGCGCGCGGTCTTC

V gene: TRBV12-3/TRBV12-4
clone size: many
J gene: TRBJ2-7
CDR3 length: 14
D gene: -
CDR3 protein: CASSFELARDEQYF
CDR3 DNA: TGTGCCAGCAGTTTCGAACTAGCACGCGACGAGCAGTACTTC

V gene: TRBV6-5
clone size: many
J gene: TRBJ2-3
CDR3 length: 13
D gene: -
CDR3 protein: CASSKAQTDTQYF
CDR3 DNA: TGTGCCAGCAGTAAGGCCCAAACAGATACGCAGTATTTT

V gene: TRBV20-1
clone size: many
J gene: TRBJ1-5
CDR3 length: 14
D gene: -
CDR3 protein: CSARTAYSNQPQHF
CDR3 DNA: TGCAGTGCTAGGACAGCTTATAGCAATCAGCCCCAGCATTTT

V gene: TRBV7-9
clone size: many
J gene: TRBJ2-2
CDR3 length: 15
D gene: TRBD1
CDR3 protein: CASRPGTANTGELFF
CDR3 DNA: TGTGCCAGCAGACCCGGGACAGCGAACACCGGGGAGCTGTTTTTT

V gene: TRBV12-3/TRBV12-4
clone size: many
J gene: TRBJ2-7
CDR3 length: 15
D gene: -
CDR3 protein: CASTWEVGGPGEQYF
CDR3 DNA: TGTGCCAGCACCTGGGAGGTTGGGGGTCCGGGAGAGCAGTACTTC

V gene: TRBV11-2
clone size: many
J gene: TRBJ2-1
CDR3 length: 14
D gene: -
CDR3 protein: CASSSLQGSNEQFF
CDR3 DNA: TGTGCCAGCAGCTCCCTACAGGGTTCCAATGAGCAGTTCTTC

V gene: TRBV5-6
clone size: many
J gene: TRBJ2-3
CDR3 length: 17
D gene: TRBD2
CDR3 protein: CASSSGPGLAGEDTQYF
CDR3 DNA: TGTGCCAGCAGCTCAGGACCGGGACTAGCGGGGGAGGATACGCAGTATTTT